This T cell receptor beta chain was captured in a study of identical twins. The study's findings and limits: Within cord blood, abundant beta clonotypes carried fewer insertions, but memory repertoires showed no such trend.

The CDR3 covers 15 residues. Germline CDR1 and CDR2: MDHEN and SYDVKM. Deletions cut 5 bases from V and 1 base from J, with 14 bases between. MiXCR, run by TCRdb on the 5' RACE reads, gives a single entry per CDR3 protein. Of more than 1.5 million distinct CDR3 sequences in the sample, under 35% were seen once. About this clonotype: Its antigen is as yet unknown.

The sequencing input was cord blood. The genes are TRBV28 and TRBJ1-2; D may be TRBD1 (6 bases). The source is a newborn girl in good health. CDR3 sequence (DNA): TGTGCCAGCAGTGCCCCTCGGGACATTAACTATGGCTACACCTTC. Translating gives CASSAPRDINYGYTF.